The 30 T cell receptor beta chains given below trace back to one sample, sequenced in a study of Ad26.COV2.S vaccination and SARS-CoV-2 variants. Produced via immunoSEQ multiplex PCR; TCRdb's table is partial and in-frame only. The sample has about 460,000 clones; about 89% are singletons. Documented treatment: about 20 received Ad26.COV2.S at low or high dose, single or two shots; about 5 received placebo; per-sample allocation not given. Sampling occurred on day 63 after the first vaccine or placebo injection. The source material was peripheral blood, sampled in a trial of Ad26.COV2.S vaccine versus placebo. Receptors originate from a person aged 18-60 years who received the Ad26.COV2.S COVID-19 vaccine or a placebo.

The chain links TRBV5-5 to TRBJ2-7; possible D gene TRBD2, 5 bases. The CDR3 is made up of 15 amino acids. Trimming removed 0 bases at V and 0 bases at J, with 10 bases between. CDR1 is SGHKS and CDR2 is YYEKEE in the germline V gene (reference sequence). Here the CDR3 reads CASSLAAGLSYEQYF. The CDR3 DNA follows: TGTGCCAGCAGCTTGGCCGCAGGACTCTCCTACGAGCAGTACTTC.

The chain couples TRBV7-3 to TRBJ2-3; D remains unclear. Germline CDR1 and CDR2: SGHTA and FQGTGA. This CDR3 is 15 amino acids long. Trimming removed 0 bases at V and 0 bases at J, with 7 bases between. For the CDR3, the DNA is TGTGCCAGCAGCTTAACCCCTACTAGCACAGATACGCAGTATTTT. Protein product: CASSLTPTSTDTQYF.

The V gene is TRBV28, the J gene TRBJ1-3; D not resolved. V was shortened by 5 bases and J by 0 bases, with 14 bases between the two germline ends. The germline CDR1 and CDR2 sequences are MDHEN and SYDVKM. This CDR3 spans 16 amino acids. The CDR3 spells CASSNNLILSGNTIYF. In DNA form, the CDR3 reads TGTGCCAGCAGTAACAACCTGATCCTCTCTGGAAACACCATATATTTT.

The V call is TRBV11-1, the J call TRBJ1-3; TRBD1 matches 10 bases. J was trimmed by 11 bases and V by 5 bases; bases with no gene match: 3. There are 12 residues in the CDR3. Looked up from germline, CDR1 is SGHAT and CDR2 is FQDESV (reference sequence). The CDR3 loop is CASSDRGPAIYF. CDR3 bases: TGTGCCAGCAGCGACAGGGGGCCAGCCATATATTTT.

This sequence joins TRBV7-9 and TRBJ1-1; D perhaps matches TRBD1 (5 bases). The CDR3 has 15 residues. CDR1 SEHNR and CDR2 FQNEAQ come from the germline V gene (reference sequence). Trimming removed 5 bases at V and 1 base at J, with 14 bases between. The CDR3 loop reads CASSVHRNRNTEAFF. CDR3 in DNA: TGTGCCAGCAGCGTTCACAGGAACCGGAACACTGAAGCTTTCTTT.

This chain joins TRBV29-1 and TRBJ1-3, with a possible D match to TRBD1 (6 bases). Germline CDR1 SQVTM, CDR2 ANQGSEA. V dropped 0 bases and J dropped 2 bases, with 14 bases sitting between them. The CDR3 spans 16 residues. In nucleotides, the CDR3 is TGCAGCGTTGAAGATCGAGGAGGGGGAACTGGAAACACCATATATTTT. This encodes CSVEDRGGGTGNTIYF.

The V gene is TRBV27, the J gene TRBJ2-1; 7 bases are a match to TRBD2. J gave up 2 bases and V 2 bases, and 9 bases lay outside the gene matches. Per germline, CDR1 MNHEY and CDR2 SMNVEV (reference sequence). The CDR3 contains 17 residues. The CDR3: CASSLGASGLPYNEQFF. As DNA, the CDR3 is TGTGCCAGCAGTTTAGGGGCTAGCGGACTACCCTACAATGAGCAGTTCTTC.

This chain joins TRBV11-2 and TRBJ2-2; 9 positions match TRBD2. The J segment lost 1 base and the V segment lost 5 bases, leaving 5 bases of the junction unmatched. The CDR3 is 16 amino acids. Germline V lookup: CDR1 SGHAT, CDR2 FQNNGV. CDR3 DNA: TGTGCCAGCAGCACGGGTAGCGGGGGGAACACCGGGGAGCTGTTTTTT. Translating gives CASSTGSGGNTGELFF.

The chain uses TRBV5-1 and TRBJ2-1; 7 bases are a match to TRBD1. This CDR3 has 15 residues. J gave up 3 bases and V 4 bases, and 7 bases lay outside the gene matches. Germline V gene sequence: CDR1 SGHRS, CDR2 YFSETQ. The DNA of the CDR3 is TGCGCCAGCAGCCGCTCCGGGACAGACTACAATGAGCAGTTCTTC. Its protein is CASSRSGTDYNEQFF.

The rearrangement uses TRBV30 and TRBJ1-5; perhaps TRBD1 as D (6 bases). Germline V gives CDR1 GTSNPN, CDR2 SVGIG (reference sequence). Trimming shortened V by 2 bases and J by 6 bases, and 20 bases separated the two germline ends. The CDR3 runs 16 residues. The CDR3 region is CAWSLPGGAGSQPQHF. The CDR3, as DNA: TGTGCCTGGAGTCTCCCTGGGGGGGCAGGGAGTCAGCCCCAGCATTTT.

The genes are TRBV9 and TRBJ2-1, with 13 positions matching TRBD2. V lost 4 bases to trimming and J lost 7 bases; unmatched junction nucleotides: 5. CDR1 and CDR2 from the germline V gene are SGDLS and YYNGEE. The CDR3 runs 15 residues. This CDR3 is CASSPRTSGGNEQFF. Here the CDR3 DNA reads TGTGCCAGCAGCCCTCGGACTAGCGGGGGAAATGAGCAGTTCTTC. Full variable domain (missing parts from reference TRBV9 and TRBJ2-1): DSGVTQTPKHLITATGQRVTLRCSPRSGDLSVYWYQQSLDQGLQFLIQYYNGEERAKGNILERFSAQQFPDLHSELNLSSLELGDSALYFCASSPRTSGGNEQFFGPGTRLTVL.

The CDR3 is CASSLGLGFDSPLHF. CDR3 sequence (DNA): TGCGCCAGCAGCTTGGGGTTGGGGTTTGATTCACCCCTCCACTTT. The chain is built from TRBV5-1 and TRBJ1-6; D unresolved. The V gene lost 0 bases and the J gene lost 8 bases, with 12 bases spanning the gap. CDR1 is SGHRS and CDR2 is YFSETQ in the germline V gene. CDR3 length equals 15 residues.

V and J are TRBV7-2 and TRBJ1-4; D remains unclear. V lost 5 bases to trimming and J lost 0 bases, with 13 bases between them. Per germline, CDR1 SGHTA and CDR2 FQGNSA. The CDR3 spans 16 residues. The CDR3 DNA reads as TGTGCCAGCAGCCACCGCGGGCTAACAACTAATGAAAAACTGTTTTTT. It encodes CASSHRGLTTNEKLFF.

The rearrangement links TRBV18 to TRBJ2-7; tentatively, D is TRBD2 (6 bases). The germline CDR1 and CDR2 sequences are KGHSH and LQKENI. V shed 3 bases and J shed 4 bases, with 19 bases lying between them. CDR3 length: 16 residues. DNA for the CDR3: TGTGCCAGCTCACCGCCAGGTTGGCGGGGATCGTACGAGCAGTACTTC. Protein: CASSPPGWRGSYEQYF.

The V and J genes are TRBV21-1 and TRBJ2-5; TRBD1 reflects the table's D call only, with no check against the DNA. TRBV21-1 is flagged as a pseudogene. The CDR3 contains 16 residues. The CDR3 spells CASSKIETGSQETQYF. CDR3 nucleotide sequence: TGTGCCAGCAGCAAAATTGAGACAGGGAGTCAAGAGACCCAGTACTTC.

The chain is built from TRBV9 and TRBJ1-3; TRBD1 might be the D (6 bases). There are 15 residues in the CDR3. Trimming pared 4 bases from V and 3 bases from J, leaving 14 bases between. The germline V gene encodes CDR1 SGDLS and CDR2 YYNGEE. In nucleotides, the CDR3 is TGTGCCAGCAGCTTAAGCGGGGGCAGTGGAAACACCATATATTTT. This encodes CASSLSGGSGNTIYF.

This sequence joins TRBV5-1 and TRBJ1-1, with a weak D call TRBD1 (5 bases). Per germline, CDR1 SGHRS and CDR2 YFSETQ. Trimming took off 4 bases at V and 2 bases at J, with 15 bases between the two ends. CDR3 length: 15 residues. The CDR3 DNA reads TGCGCCAGCAGCGGCCTCCAGGGCCTCAACACTGAAGCTTTCTTT. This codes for CASSGLQGLNTEAFF. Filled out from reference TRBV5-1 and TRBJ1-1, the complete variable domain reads KAGVTQTPRYLIKTRGQQVTLSCSPISGHRSVSWYQQTPGQGLQFLFEYFSETQRNKGNFPGRFSGRQFSNSRSEMNVSTLELGDSALYLCASSGLQGLNTEAFFGQGTRLTVV.

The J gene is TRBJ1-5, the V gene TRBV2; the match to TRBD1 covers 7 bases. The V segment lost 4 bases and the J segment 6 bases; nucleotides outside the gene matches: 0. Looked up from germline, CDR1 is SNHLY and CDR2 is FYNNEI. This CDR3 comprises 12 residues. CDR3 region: CASSGDSQPQHF. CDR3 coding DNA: TGTGCCAGCAGTGGGGACAGTCAGCCCCAGCATTTT.

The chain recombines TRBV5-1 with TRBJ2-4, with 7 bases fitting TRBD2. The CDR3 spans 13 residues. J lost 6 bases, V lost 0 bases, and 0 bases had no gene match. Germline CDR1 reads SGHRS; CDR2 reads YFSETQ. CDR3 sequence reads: CASSLGGGNIQYF. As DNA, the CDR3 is TGCGCCAGCAGCTTGGGCGGGGGAAACATTCAGTACTTC.

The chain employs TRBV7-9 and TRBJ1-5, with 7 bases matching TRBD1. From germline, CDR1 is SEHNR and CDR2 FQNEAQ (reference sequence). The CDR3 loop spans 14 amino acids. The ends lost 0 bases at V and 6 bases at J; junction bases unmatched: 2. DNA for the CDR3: TGTGCCAGCAGCTTAGCAGGGGGCGGTCAGCCCCAGCATTTT. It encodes CASSLAGGGQPQHF. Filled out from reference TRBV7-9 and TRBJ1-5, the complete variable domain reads DTGVSQNPRHKITKRGQNVTFRCDPISEHNRLYWYRQTLGQGPEFLTYFQNEAQLEKSRLLSDRFSAERPKGSFSTLEIQRTEQGDSAMYLCASSLAGGGQPQHFGDGTRLSIL.

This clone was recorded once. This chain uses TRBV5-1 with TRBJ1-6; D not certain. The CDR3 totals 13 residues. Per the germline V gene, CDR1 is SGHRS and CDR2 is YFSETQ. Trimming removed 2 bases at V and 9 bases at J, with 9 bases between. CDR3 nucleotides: TGCGCCAGCAGCTTCGAAGGGAGTTCACCCCTCCACTTT. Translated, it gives CASSFEGSSPLHF.

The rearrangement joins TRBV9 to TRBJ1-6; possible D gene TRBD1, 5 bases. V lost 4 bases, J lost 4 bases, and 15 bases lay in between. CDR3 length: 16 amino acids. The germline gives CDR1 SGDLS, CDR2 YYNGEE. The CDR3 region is CASSPGTAFYNSPLHF. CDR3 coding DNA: TGTGCCAGCAGCCCCGGGACCGCATTTTATAATTCACCCCTCCACTTT.

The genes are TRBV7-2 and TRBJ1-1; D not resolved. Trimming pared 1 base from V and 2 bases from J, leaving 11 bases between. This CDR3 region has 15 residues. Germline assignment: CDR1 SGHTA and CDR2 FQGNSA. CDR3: CASSLVPFINTEAFF. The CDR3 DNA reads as TGTGCCAGCAGCTTAGTGCCATTTATTAACACTGAAGCTTTCTTT.

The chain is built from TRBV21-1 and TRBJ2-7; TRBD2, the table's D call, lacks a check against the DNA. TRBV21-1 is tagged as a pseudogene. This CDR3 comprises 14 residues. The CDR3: CASREKSHLDEQYF. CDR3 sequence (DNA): TGTGCCAGCAGGGAGAAAAGCCACCTCGACGAGCAGTACTTC.

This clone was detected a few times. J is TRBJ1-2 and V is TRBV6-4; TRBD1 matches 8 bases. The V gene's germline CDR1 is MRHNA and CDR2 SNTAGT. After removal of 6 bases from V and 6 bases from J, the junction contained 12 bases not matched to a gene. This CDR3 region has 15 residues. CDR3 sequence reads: CASRPRGQGRNGYTF. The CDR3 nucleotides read TGTGCCAGCAGGCCTCGAGGACAGGGTAGAAATGGCTACACCTTC.

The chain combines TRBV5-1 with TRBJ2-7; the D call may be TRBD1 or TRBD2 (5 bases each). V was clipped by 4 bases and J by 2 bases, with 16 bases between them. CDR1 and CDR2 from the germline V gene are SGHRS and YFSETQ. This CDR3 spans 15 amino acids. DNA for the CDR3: TGCGCCAGCAGCGTGGCCGGGACGGCTGCCTACGAGCAGTACTTC. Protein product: CASSVAGTAAYEQYF. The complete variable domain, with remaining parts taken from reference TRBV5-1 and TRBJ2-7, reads KAGVTQTPRYLIKTRGQQVTLSCSPISGHRSVSWYQQTPGQGLQFLFEYFSETQRNKGNFPGRFSGRQFSNSRSEMNVSTLELGDSALYLCASSVAGTAAYEQYFGPGTRLTVT.

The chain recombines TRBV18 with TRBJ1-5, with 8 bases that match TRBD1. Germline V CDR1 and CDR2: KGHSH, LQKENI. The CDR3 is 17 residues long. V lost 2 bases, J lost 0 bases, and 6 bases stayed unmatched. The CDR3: CASSPGQGRDSNQPQHF. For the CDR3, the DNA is TGTGCCAGCTCACCAGGACAGGGAAGAGATAGCAATCAGCCCCAGCATTTT. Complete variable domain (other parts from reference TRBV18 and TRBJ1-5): NAGVMQNPRHLVRRRGQEARLRCSPMKGHSHVYWYRQLPEEGLKFMVYLQKENIIDESGMPKERFSAEFPKEGPSILRIQQVVRGDSAAYFCASSPGQGRDSNQPQHFGDGTRLSIL.

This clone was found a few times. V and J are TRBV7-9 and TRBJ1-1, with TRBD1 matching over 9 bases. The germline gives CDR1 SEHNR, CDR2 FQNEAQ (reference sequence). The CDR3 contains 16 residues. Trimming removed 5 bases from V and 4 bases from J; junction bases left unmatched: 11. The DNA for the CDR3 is TGTGCCAGCAGCGTAGGGACAGGGAAGTGGTCCACTGAAGCTTTCTTT. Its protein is CASSVGTGKWSTEAFF.

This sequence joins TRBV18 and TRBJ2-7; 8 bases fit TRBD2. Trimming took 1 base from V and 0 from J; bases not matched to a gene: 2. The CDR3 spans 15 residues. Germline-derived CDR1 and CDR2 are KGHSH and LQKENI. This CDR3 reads CASSPRSGSSYEQYF. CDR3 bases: TGTGCCAGCTCACCACGGAGCGGGAGCTCCTACGAGCAGTACTTC.

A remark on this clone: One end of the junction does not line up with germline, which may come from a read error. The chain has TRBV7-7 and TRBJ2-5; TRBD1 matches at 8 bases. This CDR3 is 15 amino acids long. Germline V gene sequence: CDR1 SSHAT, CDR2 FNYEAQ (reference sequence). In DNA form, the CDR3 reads TGTGCTAGCACCGCCGGGACAGGTTTCGTTGAGACCCAGTACTTC. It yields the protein CASTAGTGFVETQYF. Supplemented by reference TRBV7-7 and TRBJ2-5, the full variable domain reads GAGVSQSPRYKVTKRGQDVTLRCDPISSHATLYWYQQALGQGPEFLTYFNYEAQPDKSGLPSDRFSAERPEGSISTLTIQRTEQRDSAMYRCASTAGTGFVETQYFGPGTRLLVL.